A single sample is the source of the 32 T cell receptor beta chains below, sequenced in a study of immune evolution from preneoplasia to lung adenocarcinoma. Generated by immunoSEQ multiplex PCR, the TCRdb table keeps only in-frame clones and is missing some. The sample yields 35,000 to 40,000 clones, roughly 74% seen once. Material: FFPE invasive lung adenocarcinoma tissue. These receptors came from a person in their sixties with lung adenocarcinoma.

This sequence joins TRBV6-1 and TRBJ1-2, with 12 bases aligning to TRBD1. CDR1 and CDR2 from the germline V gene are MNHNS and SASEGT. The CDR3 loop spans 15 amino acids. V dropped 2 bases and J dropped 7; count of bases not matched to a gene: 5. In DNA form, the CDR3 reads TGTGCCAGCAGTGAACGTGGGACAGGGGGCGGTGGCTACACCTTC. Protein sequence: CASSERGTGGGGYTF.

The V gene is TRBV2, the J gene TRBJ2-7; 11 positions match TRBD2. CDR3 length equals 16 residues. After removal of 5 bases from V and 0 bases from J, the junction contained 6 bases not matched to a gene. Looked up from germline, CDR1 is SNHLY and CDR2 is FYNNEI. CDR3: CASSHRGLAASYEQYF. DNA of the CDR3: TGTGCCAGCAGTCATAGGGGACTAGCGGCCTCCTACGAGCAGTACTTC.

The chain is built from TRBV19 and TRBJ2-3, with 7 bases fitting TRBD2. Germline CDR1 reads LNHDA; CDR2 reads SQIVND (reference sequence). The CDR3 has 14 amino acids. The trim removed 7 bases at V and 2 bases at J, leaving 6 bases unmatched. CDR3 in DNA: TGTGCCAGTAAGTGGGACTATAACACAGATACGCAGTATTTT. Amino acids: CASKWDYNTDTQYF.

In this sample, this clone turned up once. V and J are TRBV19 and TRBJ2-3, with D perhaps given as TRBD1 or TRBD2 (5 bases each). CDR1 and CDR2 (germline): LNHDA, SQIVND (reference sequence). The CDR3 runs 15 residues. The germline V and J ends were trimmed by 6 bases and 2 bases, with 15 bases remaining between them. CDR3 sequence (DNA): TGTGCCAGTAGACCGATGGGACCGTCCACAGATACGCAGTATTTT. Its protein product is CASRPMGPSTDTQYF. Full variable domain (missing parts from reference TRBV19 and TRBJ2-3): DGGITQSPKYLFRKEGQNVTLSCEQNLNHDAMYWYRQDPGQGLRLIYYSQIVNDFQKGDIAEGYSVSREKKESFPLTVTSAQKNPTAFYLCASRPMGPSTDTQYFGPGTRLTVL.

This chain uses TRBV7-3 with TRBJ2-2; 14 nucleotides align to TRBD2. V dropped 5 bases and J dropped 5; count of bases not matched to a gene: 10. In germline, CDR1 is SGHTA, CDR2 FQGTGA. This CDR3 region has 18 residues. The CDR3 DNA reads as TGTGCCAGCAGCCCGGGACTAGCGGGGGCGATTGGGACCGGGGAGCTGTTTTTT. It is translated as CASSPGLAGAIGTGELFF.

The V gene is TRBV10-3, the J gene TRBJ2-1, with 7 bases fitting TRBD1. V was clipped by 7 bases and J by 5 bases; unmatched bases: 8. The V gene's germline CDR1 is ENHRY and CDR2 SYGVKD. The CDR3 totals 14 residues. The CDR3 DNA follows: TGTGCCATCAACCAAGACAGGGCAGACAATGAGCAGTTCTTC. It translates to CAINQDRADNEQFF.

The V and J genes are TRBV28 and TRBJ1-2; 7 bases align to TRBD1. V lost 5 bases, J lost 7 bases, and 13 bases stayed unmatched. Germline V gives CDR1 MDHEN, CDR2 SYDVKM. The CDR3 totals 15 residues. The CDR3 region is CASSGMRQGNSGYTF. The CDR3 DNA sequence: TGTGCCAGCAGTGGAATGAGACAGGGTAATTCTGGCTACACCTTC.

The rearrangement joins TRBV7-8 to TRBJ1-4; 9 nucleotides align to TRBD1. Germline V lookup: CDR1 SGHVS, CDR2 FQNEAQ. The CDR3 sequence is 17 residues long. V trimming: 4 bases; J trimming: 4 bases; junction bases outside the gene matches: 10. The CDR3 spells CASSSGQGGIGNEKLFF. The CDR3 bases are TGTGCCAGCAGCTCGGGACAGGGTGGGATCGGTAATGAAAAACTGTTTTTT.

The chain recombines TRBV28 with TRBJ1-5; 8 bases match TRBD1. Germline V gene lookup returns CDR1 MDHEN and CDR2 SYDVKM. The CDR3 contains 17 residues. Losses at the gene ends were 3 bases for V and 4 bases for J; bases not matched to a gene: 11. The CDR3 DNA reads as TGTGCCAGCAGTTTTCCAGGGGGCGTTGGGCGGAATCAGCCCCAGCATTTT. This sequence encodes CASSFPGGVGRNQPQHF.

This chain's CDR3 is CASSLLRSNQPQHF. CDR3 DNA: TGTGCCAGCAGCTTATTGAGGAGCAATCAGCCCCAGCATTTT. This chain uses TRBV5-6 with TRBJ1-5; no firm D call. CDR3 size: 14 residues. V was clipped by 2 bases and J by 1 base, with 7 bases between them. CDR1 is SGHDT and CDR2 is YYEEEE in the germline V gene. Full variable domain (outside the CDR3, taken from reference TRBV5-6 and TRBJ1-5): DAGVTQSPTHLIKTRGQQVTLRCSPKSGHDTVSWYQQALGQGPQFIFQYYEEEERQRGNFPDRFSGHQFPNYSSELNVNALLLGDSALYLCASSLLRSNQPQHFGDGTRLSIL.

The rearrangement joins TRBV27 to TRBJ1-1; TRBD1 matches at 10 bases. CDR3 length: 18 amino acids. J lost 3 bases, V lost 5 bases, and 15 bases had no gene match. Germline V gives CDR1 MNHEY, CDR2 SMNVEV (reference sequence). This CDR3 is CASSPAGQGSPGDTEAFF. DNA for the CDR3: TGTGCCAGCAGTCCCGCGGGACAGGGGAGTCCAGGGGACACTGAAGCTTTCTTT.

This chain uses TRBV11-3 with TRBJ2-3, with 8 bases that match TRBD2. V shed 5 bases and J 2 bases; nucleotides not matched to a gene: 18. CDR3 length equals 19 residues. Germline-derived CDR1 and CDR2 are SGHNT and YENEEA. DNA for the CDR3: TGTGCCAGCAGCGGGGAGCGGGAGACGCTTAGCCGAGACACAGATACGCAGTATTTT. Its protein product is CASSGERETLSRDTDTQYF.

This chain joins TRBV9 and TRBJ2-2, with 7 positions matching TRBD1. The V segment lost 3 bases and the J segment 0 bases; nucleotides outside the gene matches: 8. The CDR3 totals 17 residues. Germline loops: CDR1 SGDLS, CDR2 YYNGEE. CDR3 amino acids: CASSANRGRANTGELFF. The CDR3 bases are TGTGCCAGCAGCGCAAACAGGGGTCGGGCGAACACCGGGGAGCTGTTTTTT.

This clone has only a few counts. The CDR3 DNA reads as TGCGCCAGCAGCCAAGGGGACAGCCAAGAGACCCAGTACTTC. It codes for CASSQGDSQETQYF. This chain uses TRBV5-1 with TRBJ2-5, with TRBD1 matching 7 bases. The length of the CDR3 is 14 residues. J lost 1 base, V lost 4 bases, and 4 bases had no gene match. Per germline, CDR1 SGHRS and CDR2 YFSETQ.

This clone was observed a handful of times. The V gene is TRBV7-2, the J gene TRBJ2-2; no clear D gene. V lost 5 bases to trimming and J lost 1 base, with 11 bases between them. Germline-derived CDR1 and CDR2 are SGHTA and FQGNSA. The CDR3 length is 15 residues. This CDR3 is CASSPRPQNTGELFF. The CDR3 DNA reads as TGTGCCAGCAGCCCCCGACCCCAGAACACCGGGGAGCTGTTTTTT.

V usage is TRBV4-2 and J usage is TRBJ1-2; tentatively, D is TRBD1 (5 bases). The CDR3 runs 15 residues. CDR1 is LGHNA and CDR2 is YNFKEQ in the germline V gene. V lost 0 bases and J 7 bases, leaving 15 bases between the germline ends. Here the CDR3 DNA reads TGTGCCAGCAGCCAAGAAAGGCAGGGTGTAGGTGGCTACACCTTC. The encoded protein is CASSQERQGVGGYTF.

The chain joins TRBV18 to TRBJ2-7, with no clear D. Germline-derived CDR1 and CDR2 are KGHSH and LQKENI. V lost 0 bases, J lost 3 bases, and 6 bases lay in between. The CDR3 runs to 13 residues. The CDR3 region has the DNA TGTGCCAGCTCACCACCGAATCGCTACGAGCAGTACTTC. Translated: CASSPPNRYEQYF.

The chain combines TRBV28 with TRBJ1-5; no reliable D call. The CDR3 covers 14 residues. Deletions cut 6 bases from V and 8 bases from J, with 17 bases between. Germline CDR1 MDHEN, CDR2 SYDVKM. The CDR3 protein is CASSGSNYQKPQHF. CDR3 DNA sequence: TGTGCCAGCAGCGGCAGTAACTATCAGAAGCCCCAGCATTTT.

The chain employs TRBV10-3 and TRBJ2-1; D possibly corresponds to TRBD2 (6 bases). Trimming pared 8 bases from V and 0 bases from J, leaving 8 bases between. Germline CDR1 reads ENHRY; CDR2 reads SYGVKD. The CDR3 is 13 residues long. The CDR3 protein is CAIGGSSYNEQFF. The CDR3 bases are TGTGCCATCGGGGGGAGCTCCTACAATGAGCAGTTCTTC.

This clone occurred a few times. The CDR3 nucleotides read TGTGCCAGCAGCGTACAGGGTGTCCCATACGAGCAGTACTTC. Translated: CASSVQGVPYEQYF. V usage is TRBV9 and J usage is TRBJ2-7; D possibly corresponds to TRBD1 (5 bases). The CDR3 loop spans 14 amino acids. V lost 1 base, J lost 4 bases, and 12 bases lay in between. Germline CDR1 is SGDLS and CDR2 is YYNGEE.

The rearrangement links TRBV19 to TRBJ1-5, with D tentatively TRBD1 (6 bases). The CDR3 has 17 residues. V lost 4 bases, J lost 0 bases, and 16 bases lay in between. The germline V gene has CDR1 LNHDA and CDR2 SQIVND (reference sequence). CDR3 coding DNA: TGTGCCAGTAGTAACCTGGACAGATCCTATAGCAATCAGCCCCAGCATTTT. Translating gives CASSNLDRSYSNQPQHF.

The chain is built from TRBV15 and TRBJ1-4; 8 bases fit TRBD1. Germline trimming cut 0 bases from V and 8 bases from J; bases unmatched to any gene: 8. The CDR3 spans 16 residues. Germline-derived CDR1 and CDR2 are LNHNV and YYDKDF (reference sequence). DNA for the CDR3: TGTGCCACCAGCAGAGACAAAGGAACAGGGGGAGAAAAACTGTTTTTT. This codes for CATSRDKGTGGEKLFF.

This clone was counted once. The V call is TRBV28, the J call TRBJ1-1; no clear D gene. From germline, CDR1 is MDHEN and CDR2 SYDVKM. Trimming shortened V by 4 bases and J by 2 bases, and 11 bases separated the two germline ends. This CDR3 has 14 residues. The CDR3 nucleotides are TGTGCCAGCAGTTCGGCAACTACCAACACTGAAGCTTTCTTT. It specifies CASSSATTNTEAFF. The full variable domain, completed using reference TRBV28 and TRBJ1-1, is DVKVTQSSRYLVKRTGEKVFLECVQDMDHENMFWYRQDPGLGLRLIYFSYDVKMKEKGDIPEGYSVSREKKERFSLILESASTNQTSMYLCASSSATTNTEAFFGQGTRLTVV.

The chain uses TRBV12-5 and TRBJ2-5, with D perhaps TRBD1 or TRBD2 (6 bases each). Trimming pared 9 bases from V and 2 bases from J, leaving 13 bases between. Germline V gives CDR1 LGHNT, CDR2 FRNRAP. CDR3 size: 13 residues. The CDR3 nucleotides are TGTGCTAGCGCTCCGGGGGCTCAAGAGACCCAGTACTTC. The encoded protein is CASAPGAQETQYF.

The CDR3 region is CASSYGQSTDTQYF. As DNA, the CDR3 is TGTGCCAGCAGTTACGGGCAGAGCACAGATACGCAGTATTTT. The chain recombines TRBV6-5 with TRBJ2-3, with no clear D. Trimming cost V 2 bases and J 0 bases, with 6 bases left between them. The CDR3 has 14 amino acids. Germline loops: CDR1 MNHEY, CDR2 SVGAGI.

V and J are TRBV27 and TRBJ2-3; D remains ambiguous. V was shortened by 0 bases and J by 3 bases, with 10 bases between the two germline ends. Germline V lookup: CDR1 MNHEY, CDR2 SMNVEV (reference sequence). The CDR3 loop spans 15 amino acids. The CDR3 reads CASSLSSVVTDTQYF. The CDR3 nucleotides are TGTGCCAGCAGTTTATCAAGCGTCGTTACAGATACGCAGTATTTT.

The chain combines TRBV9 with TRBJ2-6; 10 bases line up with TRBD1. Losses at the gene ends were 4 bases for V and 5 bases for J; bases not matched to a gene: 3. The CDR3 is 15 amino acids. Germline V gene lookup returns CDR1 SGDLS and CDR2 YYNGEE. Here the CDR3 DNA reads TGTGCCAGCAGCCAGACAGGGGGCTGGGCCAACGTCCTGACTTTC. Translated, it gives CASSQTGGWANVLTF.

This chain uses TRBV11-1 with TRBJ2-3; 7 bases fit TRBD1. Per germline, CDR1 SGHAT and CDR2 FQDESV (reference sequence). The V and J ends lost 7 bases and 4 bases, in that order; junction bases with no gene match: 11. The CDR3 loop spans 15 amino acids. CDR3 loop: CASTLDRIYSDTQYF. In DNA, the CDR3 is TGTGCCAGCACCCTGGACAGGATTTATTCAGATACGCAGTATTTT. The variable domain in full, completed from reference TRBV11-1 and TRBJ2-3, reads EAEVAQSPRYKITEKSQAVAFWCDPISGHATLYWYRQILGQGPELLVQFQDESVVDDSQLPKDRFSAERLKGVDSTLKIQPAELGDSAMYLCASTLDRIYSDTQYFGPGTRLTVL.

The CDR3 nucleotides are TGCAGCAGTCGGGGGGGGGCTGAAGCTTTCTTT. Amino acid sequence: CSSRGGAEAFF. The chain couples TRBV29-1 to TRBJ1-1, with D possibly TRBD1 on 5 matching bases. The germline gives CDR1 SQVTM, CDR2 ANQGSEA. The CDR3 contains 11 residues. V dropped 8 bases and J dropped 6 bases, with 13 bases sitting between them.

The rearrangement joins TRBV11-3 to TRBJ2-7; TRBD1 matches at 10 bases. Germline CDR1 and CDR2: SGHNT and YENEEA. After removal of 5 bases from V and 4 bases from J, the junction contained 8 bases not matched to a gene. The CDR3 has 15 amino acids. CDR3 sequence (DNA): TGTGCCAGCAGCAGGCTTGGGACAGGGGTGTACGAGCAGTACTTC. It specifies CASSRLGTGVYEQYF.

This clone turned up a few times. CDR3 region: CSGLRDYEQYF. The CDR3 bases are TGCAGCGGCCTCCGGGACTACGAGCAGTACTTC. J is TRBJ2-7 and V is TRBV29-1; D perhaps matches TRBD2 (5 bases). This CDR3 has 11 residues. From germline, CDR1 is SQVTM and CDR2 ANQGSEA. The ends were cut back, 7 bases at V and 3 bases at J, with 10 bases in the middle.

The chain uses TRBV21-1 and TRBJ1-5; the table's D call TRBD1 went unverified against the DNA. TRBV21-1 is tagged as a pseudogene. CDR3 length: 17 residues. CDR3: CASRRETGGNSNQPQHF. As DNA, the CDR3 is TGTGCCAGCAGAAGAGAGACAGGGGGAAATAGCAATCAGCCCCAGCATTTT.